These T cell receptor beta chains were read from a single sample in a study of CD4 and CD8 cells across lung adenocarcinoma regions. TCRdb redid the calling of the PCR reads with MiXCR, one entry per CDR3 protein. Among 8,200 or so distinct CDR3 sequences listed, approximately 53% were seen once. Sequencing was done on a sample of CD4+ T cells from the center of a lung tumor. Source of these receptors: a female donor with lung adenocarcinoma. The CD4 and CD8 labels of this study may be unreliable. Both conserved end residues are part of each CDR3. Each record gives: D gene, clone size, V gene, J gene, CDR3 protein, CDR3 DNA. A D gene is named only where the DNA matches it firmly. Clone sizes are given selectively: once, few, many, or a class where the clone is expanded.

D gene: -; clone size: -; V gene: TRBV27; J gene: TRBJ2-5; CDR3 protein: CARGNLGGEGETQYF; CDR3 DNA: TGTGCCAGGGGCAACCTGGGCGGTGAAGGAGAGACCCAGTACTTC
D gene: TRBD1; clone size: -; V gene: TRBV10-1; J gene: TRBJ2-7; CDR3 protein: CASSDRTGAYEQYF; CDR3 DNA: TGCGCCAGCAGTGACAGGACAGGGGCCTACGAGCAGTACTTC
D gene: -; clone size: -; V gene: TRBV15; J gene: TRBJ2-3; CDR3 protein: CATSRGITEGQSDTQYF; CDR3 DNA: TGTGCCACCAGCAGAGGAATCACGGAGGGTCAGAGTGATACGCAGTATTTT
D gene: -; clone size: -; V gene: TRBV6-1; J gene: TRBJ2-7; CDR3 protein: CASYKNEQYF; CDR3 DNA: TGTGCCAGCTACAAAAACGAGCAGTACTTC
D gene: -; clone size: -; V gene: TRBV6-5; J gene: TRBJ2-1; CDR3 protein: CASSYQGGEEQFF; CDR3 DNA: TGTGCCAGCAGTTACCAGGGGGGCGAGGAGCAGTTCTTT
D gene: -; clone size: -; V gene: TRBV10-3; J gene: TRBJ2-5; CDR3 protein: CAGLAGRDHGIQYF; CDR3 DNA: TGTGCGGGGCTCGCGGGCCGTGACCACGGGATTCAGTACTTC
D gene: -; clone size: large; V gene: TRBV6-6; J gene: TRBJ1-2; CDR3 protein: CASSSLIYGYTF; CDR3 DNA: TGTGCCAGCAGTTCACTTATTTATGGCTACACCTTC
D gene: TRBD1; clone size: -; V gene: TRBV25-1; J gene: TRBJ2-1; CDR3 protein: CASSVHRGAYEQFF; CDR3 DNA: TGTGCCAGCAGTGTCCACAGGGGAGCCTACGAGCAGTTCTTC
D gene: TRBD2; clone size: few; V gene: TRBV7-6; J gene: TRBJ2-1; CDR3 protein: CASSPAGLAGNNEQFF; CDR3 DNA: TGTGCCAGCTCCCCAGCGGGACTAGCGGGGAACAATGAGCAGTTCTTC
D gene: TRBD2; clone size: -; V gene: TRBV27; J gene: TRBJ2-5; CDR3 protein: CASRGRVAGGTDTQYF; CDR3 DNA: TGTGCCAGCAGGGGTCGCGTGGCGGGGGGCACAGATACCCAGTACTTC
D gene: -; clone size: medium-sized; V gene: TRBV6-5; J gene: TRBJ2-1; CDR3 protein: CASSYSIWRVANSYNEQFF; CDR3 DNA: TGTGCCAGCAGTTACTCGATATGGAGGGTAGCGAACTCCTACAATGAGCAGTTCTTC
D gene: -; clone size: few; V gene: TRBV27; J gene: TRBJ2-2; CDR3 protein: CASSSLRTGELFF; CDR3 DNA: TGTGCCAGCAGCTCCTTGCGGACCGGGGAGCTGTTTTTT
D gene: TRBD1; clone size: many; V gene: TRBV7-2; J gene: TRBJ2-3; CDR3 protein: CASSLGTGATDTQYF; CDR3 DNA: TGTGCCAGCAGCCTAGGGACAGGAGCCACAGATACGCAGTATTTT
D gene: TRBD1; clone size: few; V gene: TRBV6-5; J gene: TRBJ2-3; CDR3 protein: CASSYSGRGRSYTDTQYF; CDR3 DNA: TGTGCCAGCAGTTACTCAGGCAGGGGGCGATCATACACAGATACGCAGTATTTT
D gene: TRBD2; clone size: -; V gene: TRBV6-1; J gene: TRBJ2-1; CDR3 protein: CASSGRSIGLAEPYNEQFF; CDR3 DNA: TGTGCCAGCAGTGGGAGGTCTATTGGACTAGCGGAACCCTACAATGAGCAGTTCTTT
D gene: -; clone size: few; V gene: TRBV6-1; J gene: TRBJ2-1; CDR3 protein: CASSEAEREWRNEQFF; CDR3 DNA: TGTGCCAGCAGTGAAGCGGAAAGGGAGTGGAGGAATGAGCAGTTCTTC
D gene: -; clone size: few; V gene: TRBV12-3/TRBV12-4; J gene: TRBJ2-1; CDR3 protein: CASRTGTNPTEQFF; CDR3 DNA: TGTGCCAGCAGAACCGGCACTAATCCAACGGAGCAGTTCTTC
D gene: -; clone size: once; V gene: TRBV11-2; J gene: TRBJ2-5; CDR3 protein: CARSGLRGLGSQYF; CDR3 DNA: TGTGCCAGGAGCGGGCTGCGTGGCCTTGGTAGCCAGTATTTC
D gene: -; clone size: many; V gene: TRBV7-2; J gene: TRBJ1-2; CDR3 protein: CASSTFSSGYTF; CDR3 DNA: TGTGCCAGCAGCACATTCTCGTCTGGCTACACCTTC
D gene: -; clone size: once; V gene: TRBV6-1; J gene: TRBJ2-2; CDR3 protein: CASSLNTENVVSTGALFF; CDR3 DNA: TGTGCCAGCAGTCTTAATACAGAGAATGTAGTGAGCACCGGGGCGCTGTTTTTT
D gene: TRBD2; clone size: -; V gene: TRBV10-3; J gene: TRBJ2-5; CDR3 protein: CAGSGGRDQDTQYF; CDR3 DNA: TGTGCCGGGAGCGGGGGCCGAGACCAAGATACCCAGTACTTC
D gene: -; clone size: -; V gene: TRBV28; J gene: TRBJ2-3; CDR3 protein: CASSSGSTSTDTQYF; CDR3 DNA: TGTGCCAGCAGTTCCGGATCTACTTCCACAGATACGCAGTATTTT
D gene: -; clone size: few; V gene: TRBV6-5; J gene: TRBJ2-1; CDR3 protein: CASSYSFNEQFF; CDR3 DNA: TGTGCCAGCAGTTACTCGTTCAATGAGCAGTTCTTC
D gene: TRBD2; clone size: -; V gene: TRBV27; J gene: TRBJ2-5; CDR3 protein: CASRGRGRETQYF; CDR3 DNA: TGTGCCAGCAGGGGGAGGGGTCGGGAGACCCAGTACTTC
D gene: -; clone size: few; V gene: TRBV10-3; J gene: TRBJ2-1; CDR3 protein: CASRRARSYNEQFF; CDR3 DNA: TGTGCCTCCCGGAGGGCCCGGTCCTACAATGAGCAGTTCTTC
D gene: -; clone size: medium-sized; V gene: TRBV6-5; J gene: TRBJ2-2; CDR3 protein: CASSPHESNGELFF; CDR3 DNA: TGTGCCAGCAGCCCACATGAAAGTAACGGGGAGCTGTTTTTT
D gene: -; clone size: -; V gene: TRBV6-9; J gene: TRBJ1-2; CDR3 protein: CANYGYTF; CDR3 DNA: TGTGCTAACTATGGCTACACCTTC
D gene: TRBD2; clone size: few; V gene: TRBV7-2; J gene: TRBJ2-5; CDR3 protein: CASSSPGTSGKETQYF; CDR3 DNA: TGTGCCAGCAGCAGCCCCGGGACTAGCGGAAAAGAGACCCAGTACTTC
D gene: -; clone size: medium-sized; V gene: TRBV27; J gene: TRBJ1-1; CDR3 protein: CASRGGYGWTEAFF; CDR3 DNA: TGTGCCAGCAGGGGGGGGTACGGATGGACTGAAGCTTTCTTT
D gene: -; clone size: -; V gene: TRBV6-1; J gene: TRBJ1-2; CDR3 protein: CASSPATFGGYTF; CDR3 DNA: TGTGCCAGCAGTCCGGCCACCTTCGGGGGCTACACCTTC
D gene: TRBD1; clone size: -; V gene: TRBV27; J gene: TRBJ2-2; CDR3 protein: CASSSGTVTGELFF; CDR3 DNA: TGTGCCAGCAGTTCCGGGACAGTTACCGGGGAGCTGTTTTTT
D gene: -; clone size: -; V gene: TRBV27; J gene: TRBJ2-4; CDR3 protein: CARGHGGGDRNTQYF; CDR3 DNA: TGTGCCAGGGGGCACGGCGGCGGGGACCGAAACACTCAGTACTTC
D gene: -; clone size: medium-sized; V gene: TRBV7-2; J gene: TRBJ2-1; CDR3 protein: CASSFGGGSYNEQFF; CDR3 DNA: TGTGCCAGCAGCTTTGGGGGAGGAAGCTACAATGAGCAGTTCTTC
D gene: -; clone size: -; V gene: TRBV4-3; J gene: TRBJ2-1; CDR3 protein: CASSQLLGRGEQFF; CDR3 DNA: TGCGCCAGCAGCCAGCTACTAGGCCGGGGTGAGCAGTTCTTC